This TCR beta chain was observed in a study of shared T cell receptors in the human thymus. The data were produced by immunoSEQ multiplex PCR, yet TCRdb's version contains in-frame clones alone and is incomplete. The sample has some 760,000 clones, approximately 83% seen once. Unmatched junction bases numbered 2, after V lost 4 bases and J lost 4 bases. CDR1 is SGHVS and CDR2 is FQNEAQ in the germline V gene. The CDR3 is 15 amino acids. This clone was observed a handful of times. A further study also used this sample, focusing on human thymus T cells. In that study: Each of the donors was a healthy Finnish infant who was undergoing open corrective cardiac surgery for congenital heart defects. The thymus was resected at corrective cardiac surgery.

V is TRBV7-8 and J is TRBJ2-1; 12 bases fit TRBD2. The source is a girl under two years old with a congenital heart defect. The sequencing input was thymocytes. The CDR3 coding sequence is TGTGCCAGCAGCTCCGGACTAGCGGGGTACAATGAGCAGTTCTTC. It is translated as CASSSGLAGYNEQFF.